The sequence of this T cell receptor (beta chain) was determined in a study of metastatic and nonmetastatic thyroid tumors. This clone was found once. The antigen is not known. MiXCR reprocessed the PCR reads for TCRdb. The sample holds under 40,000 clones, more than 15% seen once. V was cut by 5 bases and J by 2 bases, with 15 bases left in between. Per germline, CDR1 GTSNPN and CDR2 SVGIG (reference sequence). The CDR3 consists of 14 residues. Nobody among the patients had been given any treatment before thyroid surgery. General observations from the study: Malignant thyroid tumors reportedly exceeded benign nodules significantly in TCR beta diversity, with the difference appearing in blood and tumor.

Source material: blood. This chain uses TRBV30 with TRBJ1-2; the D gene is possibly TRBD1 (6 bases). This clonotype originated in a female donor with papillary thyroid cancer or a benign thyroid nodule (not recorded which). Some clones in this sample may be carry-over from other donors' samples. CDR3 coding DNA: TGTGCCTGGTCTCTCTGGGGGCCCAACTATGGCTACACCTTC. It yields the protein CAWSLWGPNYGYTF.